This T cell receptor beta chain appears in the sequencing data of a study of Ad26.COV2.S vaccination and SARS-CoV-2 variants. Study context: Participants got Ad26.COV2.S intramuscularly, once or twice 56 days apart. Whole-study findings and limits: Vaccinated and placebo-treated recipients had similar non-spike TCR breadth. Spike-specific responses of CD8+ and CD4+ T cells were reported to display substantial breadth after vaccination.

Profiling relied on immunoSEQ multiplex PCR, and the TCRdb table lists in-frame clones only, not all of them. The table lists 250,000 to 300,000 clones, 70% to 90% of them singletons. Treatment reported: roughly 19 received Ad26.COV2.S at low or high dose, single or two shots; about 5 received placebo; per-sample allocation not given. Sampling happened 63 days after the first vaccine or placebo injection. An adult aged 18-55 years in Boston served as the donor. With respect to this clone: Its antigen is not known.

Here the sequenced sample was peripheral blood, taken in a trial of Ad26.COV2.S vaccine versus placebo. The receptor's source is a person aged 18-65 years who received the Ad26.COV2.S COVID-19 vaccine or a placebo.

The CDR3 region is CASSYSRVSEAFF. CDR3 DNA: TGTGCCAGCAGTTACTCCAGGGTTTCTGAAGCTTTCTTT. V and J are TRBV6-2 or TRBV6-3 and TRBJ1-1; a weak D match, TRBD1 (5 bases). The V end lost 0 bases, the J end lost 6 bases, and 8 bases lay between the germline ends. The CDR3 sequence is 13 residues long. Germline assignment: CDR1 MNHEY and CDR2 SVGEGT.